Detailed here is one TCR beta chain. Its antigen is as yet unknown. Additional DNA sequences in this sample encode the identical CDR3. The assay was immunoSEQ multiplex PCR, and TCRdb's table has in-frame clones only and misses some. The sample yields some 1 million clones, around 76% seen once. The data stem from a study of shared clonotypes between healthy human individuals. CDR1 and CDR2 (germline): SGDLS, YYNGEE. Trimming left V 4 bases short and J 2 bases short, with 3 bases between. The CDR3 has 12 amino acids. Study-wide points: Naive subsets typically showed greater estimated richness than memory subsets. Tissues were not sampled, only blood, and their repertoires likely differ. Large sequencing depth failed to make sorted-subset sequencing complete, rarefaction showed.

Healthy and HIV-negative, the adult donors had no recent acute infections or vaccinations. This TCR derives from a man between 18 and 29 years old in good health. The V and J genes are TRBV9 and TRBJ2-2; D not certain. The sample was memory CD4+ T cells sorted from blood. Subset given: CD45RA-negative fraction. CDR3 protein: CASSPNTGELFF. The CDR3, as DNA: TGTGCCAGCAGCCCTAACACCGGGGAGCTGTTTTTT.